The 22 T cell receptor beta chains presented below share a single source sample, sequenced in a study of cytomegalovirus exposure and HLA in healthy donors. The PCR employed 60 Vbeta primers together with 13 Jbeta primers. The repertoire was sequenced with immunoSEQ multiplex PCR; TCRdb's copy has only in-frame clones and lacks some. The sample yields over 65,000 clones, less than 85% seen once. Sequencing was carried out using PBMCs. The receptors were gathered from a human donor in good health.

The CDR3 is CASSEGSTAGLTYEQYF. CDR3 DNA: TGTGCCAGCAGTGAAGGTTCGACAGCGGGGCTAACCTACGAGCAGTACTTC. The rearrangement uses TRBV6-4 and TRBJ2-7, with TRBD2 identical over 7 bases. The V gene's germline CDR1 is MRHNA and CDR2 SNTAGT. Germline trimming cut 3 bases from V and 2 bases from J; bases unmatched to any gene: 13. The CDR3 is 17 residues long.

Of note for this clone: The junction departs from the called germline gene at one end, perhaps through a read error. V and J are TRBV2 and TRBJ2-7, with D possibly TRBD1 on 5 matching bases. Looked up from germline, CDR1 is SNHLY and CDR2 is FYNNEI. CDR3 length: 12 residues. Here the CDR3 DNA reads TGTGCCAGCAGTGAAATTGGGGCACCCAGGTCGTTC. It specifies CASSEIGAPRSF.

The chain has TRBV28 and TRBJ2-7; D perhaps matches TRBD1 (5 bases). V lost 2 bases and J lost 3, with 11 bases in between. This CDR3 contains 14 residues. The germline gives CDR1 MDHEN, CDR2 SYDVKM. The CDR3 DNA reads as TGTGCCAGCAGTTTAAGGGGCAGTAACTACGAGCAGTACTTC. Encoded protein: CASSLRGSNYEQYF.

The chain is built from TRBV7-9 and TRBJ1-1; a weak D match, TRBD1 (6 bases). V was shortened by 5 bases and J by 5 bases, with 9 bases between the two germline ends. Germline-derived CDR1 and CDR2 are SEHNR and FQNEAQ (reference sequence). CDR3 length: 12 amino acids. DNA for the CDR3: TGTGCCAGCAGCCCCAGGGGAACTGAAGCTTTCTTT. This translates into CASSPRGTEAFF.

The rearrangement uses TRBV5-6 and TRBJ1-3; tentative D call: TRBD1 (5 bases). V was clipped by 4 bases and J by 3 bases, with 11 bases between them. Germline values: CDR1 SGHDT, CDR2 YYEEEE. This CDR3 spans 14 amino acids. CDR3 amino acids: CASSRQRLGNTIYF. In DNA, the CDR3 is TGTGCCAGCAGCAGACAGAGACTTGGAAACACCATATATTTT.

The chain recombines TRBV6-6 with TRBJ1-4, with D hard to call. This CDR3 spans 13 amino acids. Germline V gene sequence: CDR1 MNHNY, CDR2 SVGAGI (reference sequence). With 8 bases removed from V and 3 bases from J, the gap between germline ends came to 10 bases. The CDR3 here is CASERVSNEKLFF. The CDR3 DNA follows: TGTGCCAGCGAACGAGTCTCTAATGAAAAACTGTTTTTT.

The V and J genes are TRBV6-5 and TRBJ1-1, with 9 bases identical to TRBD1. After removal of 7 bases from V and 1 base from J, the junction contained 7 bases not matched to a gene. CDR1 MNHEY and CDR2 SVGAGI come from the germline V gene. This CDR3 is 15 amino acids long. The CDR3 reads CASKADRGPNTEAFF. In nucleotides, the CDR3 is TGTGCCAGCAAAGCGGACAGGGGCCCGAACACTGAAGCTTTCTTT.

The V call is TRBV7-6, the J call TRBJ2-3; 8 bases match TRBD1. Losses at the gene ends were 4 bases for V and 2 bases for J; bases not matched to a gene: 11. The V gene's germline CDR1 is SGHVS and CDR2 FNYEAQ. This CDR3 has 17 residues. The CDR3 loop is CASSSRTGRPLTDTQYF. The DNA for the CDR3 is TGTGCCAGCAGCTCACGGACAGGGAGACCCCTCACAGATACGCAGTATTTT.

This clone is a singleton in its sample. For the CDR3, the DNA is TGTGCCAGCATGCAGGCCCTCTCTGGAAACACCATATATTTT. Amino acid sequence: CASMQALSGNTIYF. The chain joins TRBV6-5 to TRBJ1-3; D gene ambiguous. The CDR3 consists of 14 residues. Trimming took off 7 bases at V and 0 bases at J, with 10 bases between the two ends. Germline V gene lookup returns CDR1 MNHEY and CDR2 SVGAGI.

The chain is built from TRBV18 and TRBJ1-4, with D unresolved. Germline lookup yields CDR1 KGHSH and CDR2 LQKENI. The CDR3 totals 13 residues. Deletions cut 5 bases from V and 5 bases from J, with 9 bases between. The CDR3 is CASSGAINEKLFF. The CDR3 DNA follows: TGTGCCAGCTCAGGTGCTATCAATGAAAAACTGTTTTTT.

The V gene is TRBV4-1, the J gene TRBJ1-1; 7 bases are a match to TRBD1. Germline loops: CDR1 MGHRA, CDR2 YSYEKL. The J segment lost 0 bases and the V segment lost 3 bases, leaving 4 bases of the junction unmatched. CDR3 length: 15 residues. In nucleotides, the CDR3 is TGCGCCAGCAGCCACCCGGACAGGCTGAACACTGAAGCTTTCTTT. Translated: CASSHPDRLNTEAFF.

This clone has just one count. The rearrangement uses TRBV19 and TRBJ1-1; D is undetermined. Trimming took 4 bases from V and 7 from J, leaving 10 bases between them. CDR1 is LNHDA and CDR2 is SQIVND in the germline V gene (reference sequence). There are 12 residues in the CDR3. CDR3 residues: CASSTPPVEAFF. CDR3 nucleotides: TGTGCCAGTAGTACGCCGCCAGTTGAAGCTTTCTTT.

The CDR3 reads CAWSVRYGYTF. The CDR3 DNA reads TGTGCCTGGAGTGTACGGTATGGCTACACCTTC. The genes are TRBV30 and TRBJ1-2, with D hard to call. The germline V gene encodes CDR1 GTSNPN and CDR2 SVGIG (reference sequence). The V and J ends lost 0 bases and 5 bases respectively, with 4 bases between them. The CDR3 loop spans 11 amino acids.

V and J are TRBV5-1 and TRBJ2-5; maybe TRBD2 (6 bases). In germline, CDR1 is SGHRS, CDR2 YFSETQ. The CDR3 extends over 16 amino acids. V shed 0 bases and J shed 5 bases, with 17 bases lying between them. The CDR3 nucleotides are TGCGCCAGCAGCTTGGCCAACGGGGGAATTAGGGAGACCCAGTACTTC. This codes for CASSLANGGIRETQYF.

The chain uses TRBV9 and TRBJ2-1; 7 bases fit TRBD2. V shed 0 bases and J 1 base; nucleotides not matched to a gene: 4. Germline CDR1 reads SGDLS; CDR2 reads YYNGEE. The CDR3 runs 16 residues. The chain's CDR3 is CASSVGAGNSYNEQFF. CDR3 coding DNA: TGTGCCAGCAGCGTAGGAGCGGGGAATTCCTACAATGAGCAGTTCTTC.

In nucleotides, the CDR3 is TGTGCCAGCAGTTACAGACAGGGGGCAAATGAAGCTTTCTTT. Translated, it gives CASSYRQGANEAFF. This chain joins TRBV2 and TRBJ1-1; 10 bases line up with TRBD1. The CDR3 is 14 amino acids. Germline V gene data show CDR1 as SNHLY and CDR2 as FYNNEI. J lost 7 bases, V lost 5 bases, and 7 bases had no gene match.

In this sample, this clone turned up a few times. The chain recombines TRBV5-5 with TRBJ2-1; a weak D match, TRBD1 (5 bases). The V gene's germline CDR1 is SGHKS and CDR2 YYEKEE (reference sequence). The CDR3 runs 15 residues. V was pared by 4 bases and J by 2 bases, with 13 bases between. CDR3 DNA sequence: TGTGCCAGCAGCATGGGGCGGAGCACCTACAATGAGCAGTTCTTC. It translates to CASSMGRSTYNEQFF.

J is TRBJ1-6 and V is TRBV2, with TRBD1 as a possible D gene (5 bases). This CDR3 is built from 14 residues. The germline gives CDR1 SNHLY, CDR2 FYNNEI. Deletions cut 8 bases from V and 10 bases from J, with 18 bases between. In nucleotides, the CDR3 is TGTGCCAGCCGAGGCGGGGCGGATGGGTCACCCCTCCACTTT. This gives the protein CASRGGADGSPLHF.

The chain couples TRBV30 to TRBJ1-2, with D unresolved. V was clipped by 3 bases and J by 3 bases, with 17 bases between them. This CDR3 contains 15 residues. Germline CDR1 and CDR2: GTSNPN and SVGIG (reference sequence). As DNA, the CDR3 is TGTGCCTGGAGACGGAAAATAGTCGGGTACTATGGCTACACCTTC. It encodes CAWRRKIVGYYGYTF.

The CDR3 nucleotides are TGCGCCAGCAGCTTGATCTCGATTACTTACAATGAGCAGTTCTTC. Its protein is CASSLISITYNEQFF. The chain is built from TRBV5-1 and TRBJ2-1; D is unclear. Trimming removed 1 base from V and 4 bases from J, with 12 bases in between. The CDR3 loop spans 15 amino acids. In germline, CDR1 is SGHRS, CDR2 YFSETQ.

The chain links TRBV6-5 to TRBJ1-4; possible D gene TRBD1, 5 bases. The CDR3 extends over 14 amino acids. The V gene's germline CDR1 is MNHEY and CDR2 SVGAGI. V lost 3 bases to trimming and J lost 3 bases, with 8 bases between them. CDR3 bases: TGTGCCAGCAGTTATGGACAATCTAATGAAAAACTGTTTTTT. Translation gives CASSYGQSNEKLFF.

This clone was seen a handful of times. This chain joins TRBV29-1 and TRBJ1-1, with a possible D match to TRBD1 (6 bases). V lost 7 bases and J 3 bases, leaving 12 bases between the germline ends. Germline V gives CDR1 SQVTM, CDR2 ANQGSEA. The CDR3 is 12 residues long. The CDR3 DNA is TGCAGCGCCAACAGGGTTGACACTGAAGCTTTCTTT. Translating it yields CSANRVDTEAFF.